This T cell receptor beta chain was identified in a study of T cells in narcolepsy. Overall study context: Patients with NT1 or NT2 and healthy control donors were enrolled.

Study observations and caveats: Same-patient CSF and blood CD4+ T cell clonotypes included HCRT-specific and TRIB2-specific autoreactive ones. Autoreactive clonotypes reportedly recurred in blood of same and different patients, not controls.

Turning to this clone: Its antigen is unknown.

Deletions cut 3 bases from V and 5 bases from J, with 13 bases between. CDR3 length: 15 amino acids. Per the germline V gene, CDR1 is MNHNS and CDR2 is SASEGT. Sequenced by immunoSEQ multiplex PCR; TCRdb stores in-frame clones only, minus some. The sample records fewer than 40,000 clones, around 79% being singletons. This sequence joins TRBV6-1 and TRBJ1-4; a possible D gene is TRBD1 (6 bases). The TCR originated in a human donor with narcolepsy. Specimen: CD45RA- memory CD4+ T cells from PBMCs. The CDR3 coding sequence is TGTGCCAGCAGTGAGCCGGGACACCTGAATGAAAAACTGTTTTTT. It codes for CASSEPGHLNEKLFF.